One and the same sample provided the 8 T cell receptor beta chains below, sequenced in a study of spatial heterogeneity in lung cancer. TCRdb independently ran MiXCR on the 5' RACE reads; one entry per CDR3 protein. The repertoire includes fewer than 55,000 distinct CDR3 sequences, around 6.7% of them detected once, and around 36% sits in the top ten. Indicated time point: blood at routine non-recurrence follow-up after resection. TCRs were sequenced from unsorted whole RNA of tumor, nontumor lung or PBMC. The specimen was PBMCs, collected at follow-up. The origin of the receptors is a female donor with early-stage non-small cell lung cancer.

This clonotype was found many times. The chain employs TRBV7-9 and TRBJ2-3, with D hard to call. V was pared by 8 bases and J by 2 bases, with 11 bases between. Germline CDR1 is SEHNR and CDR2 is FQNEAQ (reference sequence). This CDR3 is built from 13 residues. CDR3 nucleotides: TGTGCCAGCCTAGACTCCAACACAGATACGCAGTATTTT. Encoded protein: CASLDSNTDTQYF.

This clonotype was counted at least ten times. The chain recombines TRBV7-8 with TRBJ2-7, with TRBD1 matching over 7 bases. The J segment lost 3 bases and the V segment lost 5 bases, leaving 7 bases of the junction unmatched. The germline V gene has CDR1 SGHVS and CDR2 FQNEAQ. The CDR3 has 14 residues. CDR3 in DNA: TGTGCCAGCAGCAACAGGGGAGACTTCTACGAGCAGTACTTC. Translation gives CASSNRGDFYEQYF.

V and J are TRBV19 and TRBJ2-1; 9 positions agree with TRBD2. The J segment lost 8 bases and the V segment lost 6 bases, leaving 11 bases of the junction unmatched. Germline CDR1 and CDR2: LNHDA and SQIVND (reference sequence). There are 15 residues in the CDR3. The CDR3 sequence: CASRKGSGGIDEQFF. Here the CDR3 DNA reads TGTGCCAGTAGAAAGGGTAGCGGGGGTATTGATGAGCAGTTCTTC.

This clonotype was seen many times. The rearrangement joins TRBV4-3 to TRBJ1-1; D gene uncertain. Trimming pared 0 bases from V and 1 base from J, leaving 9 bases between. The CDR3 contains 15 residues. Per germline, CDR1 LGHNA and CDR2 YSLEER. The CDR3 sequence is CASSQEDVSNTEAFF. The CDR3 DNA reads TGCGCCAGCAGCCAAGAGGACGTTTCGAACACTGAAGCTTTCTTT.

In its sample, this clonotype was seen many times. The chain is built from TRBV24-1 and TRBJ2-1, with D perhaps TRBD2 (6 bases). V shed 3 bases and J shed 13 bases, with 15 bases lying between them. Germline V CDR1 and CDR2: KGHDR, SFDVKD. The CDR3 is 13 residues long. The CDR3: CATSDGGTVGQFF. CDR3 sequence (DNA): TGTGCCACCAGTGATGGCGGGACTGTCGGACAGTTCTTC.

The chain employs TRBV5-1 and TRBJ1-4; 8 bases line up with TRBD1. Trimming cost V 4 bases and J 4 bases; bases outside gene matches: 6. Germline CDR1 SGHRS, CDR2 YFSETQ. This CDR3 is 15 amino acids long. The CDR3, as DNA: TGCGCCAGCAGCGCAGGGGGCAAGGTTAATGAAAAACTGTTTTTT. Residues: CASSAGGKVNEKLFF.

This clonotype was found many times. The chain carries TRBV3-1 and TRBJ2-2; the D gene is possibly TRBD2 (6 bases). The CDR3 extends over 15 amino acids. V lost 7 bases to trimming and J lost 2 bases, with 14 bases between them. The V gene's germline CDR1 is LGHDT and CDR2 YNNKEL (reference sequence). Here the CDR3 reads CASTLGTLNTGELFF. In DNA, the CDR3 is TGTGCCAGCACCCTAGGGACTTTAAACACCGGGGAGCTGTTTTTT. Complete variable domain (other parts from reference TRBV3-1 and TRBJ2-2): DTAVSQTPKYLVTQMGNDKSIKCEQNLGHDTMYWYKQDSKKFLKIMFSYNNKELIINETVPNRFSPKSPDKAHLNLHINSLELGDSAVYFCASTLGTLNTGELFFGEGSRLTVL.

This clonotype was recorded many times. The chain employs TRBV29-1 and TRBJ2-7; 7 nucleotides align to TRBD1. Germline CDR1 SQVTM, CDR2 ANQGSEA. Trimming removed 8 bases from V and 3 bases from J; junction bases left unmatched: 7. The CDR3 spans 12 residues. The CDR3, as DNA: TGCAGCTCCACAGGGGCGGGCTACGAGCAGTACTTC. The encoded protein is CSSTGAGYEQYF.